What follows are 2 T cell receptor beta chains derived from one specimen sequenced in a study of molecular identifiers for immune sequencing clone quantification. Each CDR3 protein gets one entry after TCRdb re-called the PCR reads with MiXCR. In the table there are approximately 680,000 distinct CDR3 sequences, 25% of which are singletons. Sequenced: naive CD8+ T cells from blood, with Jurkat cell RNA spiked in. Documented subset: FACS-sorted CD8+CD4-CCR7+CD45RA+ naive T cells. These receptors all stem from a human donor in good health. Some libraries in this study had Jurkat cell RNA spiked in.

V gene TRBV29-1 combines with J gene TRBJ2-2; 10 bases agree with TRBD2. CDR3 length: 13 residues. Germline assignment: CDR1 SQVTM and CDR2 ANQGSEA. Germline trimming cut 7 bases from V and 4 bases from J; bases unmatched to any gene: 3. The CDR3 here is CSASGGSTGELFF. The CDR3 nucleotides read TGCAGCGCTAGCGGGGGTAGCACCGGGGAGCTGTTTTTT.

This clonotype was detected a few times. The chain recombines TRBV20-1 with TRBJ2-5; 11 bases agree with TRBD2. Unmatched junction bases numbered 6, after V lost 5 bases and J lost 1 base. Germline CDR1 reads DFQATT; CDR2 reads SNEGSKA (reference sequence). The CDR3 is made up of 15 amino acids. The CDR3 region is CSAGGGLAVQETQYF. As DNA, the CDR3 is TGCAGTGCTGGGGGGGGACTAGCGGTCCAAGAGACCCAGTACTTC.